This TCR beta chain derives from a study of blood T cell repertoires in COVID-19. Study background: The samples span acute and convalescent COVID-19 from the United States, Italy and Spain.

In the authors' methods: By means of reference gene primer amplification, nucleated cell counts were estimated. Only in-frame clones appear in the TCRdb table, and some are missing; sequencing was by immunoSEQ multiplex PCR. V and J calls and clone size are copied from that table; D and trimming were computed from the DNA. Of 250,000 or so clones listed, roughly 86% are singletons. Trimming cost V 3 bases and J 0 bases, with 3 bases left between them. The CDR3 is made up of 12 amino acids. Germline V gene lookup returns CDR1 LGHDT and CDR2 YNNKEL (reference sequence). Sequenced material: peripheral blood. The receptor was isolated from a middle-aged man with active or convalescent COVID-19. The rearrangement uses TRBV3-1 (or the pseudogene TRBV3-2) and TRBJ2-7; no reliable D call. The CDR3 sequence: CASSHRSYEQYF. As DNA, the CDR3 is TGTGCCAGCAGCCACCGCTCCTACGAGCAGTACTTC.